This T cell receptor (beta chain) originates from a study of blood T cell repertoires in COVID-19. Study background: The samples span acute and convalescent COVID-19 from the United States, Italy and Spain. Sample material is recorded as cDNA or gDNA derived from T cells, B-cell-depleted T cells, or PBMCs.

CDR1 and CDR2 (germline): SGHRS, YFSETQ. Trimming removed 5 bases at V and 1 base at J, with 15 bases between. The CDR3 length is 15 residues. In the study's own analysis: Amplification of reference gene primers was used by the study to estimate nucleated cell counts. Only in-frame clones appear in the TCRdb table, and some are missing; sequencing was by immunoSEQ multiplex PCR. V and J calls and clone size are copied from that table; D and trimming were computed from the DNA. Counted here are 300,000 to 450,000 clones, 85% occurring once; the ten biggest clones make up roughly 3.9%. This clone showed up just once.

What was sequenced was peripheral blood. The chain recombines TRBV5-1 with TRBJ1-1; weak D call: TRBD1 (5 bases). The receptor's source is a woman younger than 35 with acute or convalescent COVID-19. The CDR3 DNA is TGCGCCAGCAGGGAGGGGCGGTTGGGGAACACTGAAGCTTTCTTT. Amino acids: CASREGRLGNTEAFF.